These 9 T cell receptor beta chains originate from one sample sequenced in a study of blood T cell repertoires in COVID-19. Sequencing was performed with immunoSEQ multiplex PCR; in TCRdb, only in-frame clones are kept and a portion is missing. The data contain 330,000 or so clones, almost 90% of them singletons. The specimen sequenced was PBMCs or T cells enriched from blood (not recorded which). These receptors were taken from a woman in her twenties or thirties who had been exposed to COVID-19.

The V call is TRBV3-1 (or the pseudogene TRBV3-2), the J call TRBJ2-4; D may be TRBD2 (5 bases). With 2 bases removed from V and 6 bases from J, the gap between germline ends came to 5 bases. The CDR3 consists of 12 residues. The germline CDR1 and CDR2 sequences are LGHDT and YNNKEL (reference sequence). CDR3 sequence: CASSQSGNIQYF. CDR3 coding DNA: TGTGCCAGCAGCCAAAGCGGAAACATTCAGTACTTC.

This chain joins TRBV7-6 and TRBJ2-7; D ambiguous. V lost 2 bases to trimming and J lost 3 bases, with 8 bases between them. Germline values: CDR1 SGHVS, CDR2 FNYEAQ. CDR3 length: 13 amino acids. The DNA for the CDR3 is TGTGCCAGCAGCTTATCCCACTTCTACGAGCAGTACTTC. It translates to CASSLSHFYEQYF. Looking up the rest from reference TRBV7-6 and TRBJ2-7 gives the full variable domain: GAGVSQSPRYKVTKRGQDVALRCDPISGHVSLYWYRQALGQGPEFLTYFNYEAQQDKSGLPNDRFSAERPEGSISTLTIQRTEQRDSAMYRCASSLSHFYEQYFGPGTRLTVT.

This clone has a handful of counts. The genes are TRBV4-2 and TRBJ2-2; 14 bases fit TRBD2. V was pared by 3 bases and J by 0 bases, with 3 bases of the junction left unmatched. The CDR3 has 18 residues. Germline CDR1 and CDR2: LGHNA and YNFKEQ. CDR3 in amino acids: CASSQPTSGRANTGELFF. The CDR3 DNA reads TGTGCCAGCAGCCAGCCGACTAGCGGGAGGGCGAACACCGGGGAGCTGTTTTTT.

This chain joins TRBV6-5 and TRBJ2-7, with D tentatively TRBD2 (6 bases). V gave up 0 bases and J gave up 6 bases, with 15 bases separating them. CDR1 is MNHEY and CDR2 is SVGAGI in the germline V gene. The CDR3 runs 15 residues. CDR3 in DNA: TGTGCCAGCAGTTACTCGAAAACTAGCACGGGCGAGCAGTACTTC. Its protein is CASSYSKTSTGEQYF.

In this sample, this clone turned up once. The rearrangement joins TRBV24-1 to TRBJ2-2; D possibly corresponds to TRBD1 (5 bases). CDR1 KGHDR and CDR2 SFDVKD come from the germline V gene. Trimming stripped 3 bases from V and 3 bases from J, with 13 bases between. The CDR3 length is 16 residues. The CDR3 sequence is CATSDGVGLDTGELFF. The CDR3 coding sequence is TGTGCCACCAGTGATGGTGTGGGGCTGGACACCGGGGAGCTGTTTTTT.

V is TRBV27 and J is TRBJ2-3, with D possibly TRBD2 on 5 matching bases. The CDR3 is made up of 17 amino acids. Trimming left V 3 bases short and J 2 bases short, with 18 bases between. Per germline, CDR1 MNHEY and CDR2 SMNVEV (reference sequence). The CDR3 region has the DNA TGTGCCAGCAGTTTCTGGGCACCCGGAGGAAACACAGATACGCAGTATTTT. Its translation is CASSFWAPGGNTDTQYF.

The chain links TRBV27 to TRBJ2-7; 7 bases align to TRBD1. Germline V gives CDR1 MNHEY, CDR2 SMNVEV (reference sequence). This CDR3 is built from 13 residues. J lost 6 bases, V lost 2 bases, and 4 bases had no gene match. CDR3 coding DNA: TGTGCCAGCAGTTTAGTAAACAGGGGCGAGCAGTACTTC. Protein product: CASSLVNRGEQYF.

For the CDR3, the DNA is TGTGCCAGCAATAACTACAATGAGCAGTTCTTC. This encodes CASNNYNEQFF. V and J are TRBV6-5 and TRBJ2-1; no clear D gene. Germline CDR1 MNHEY, CDR2 SVGAGI. CDR3 length: 11 amino acids. With 7 bases removed from V and 3 bases from J, the gap between germline ends came to 4 bases.

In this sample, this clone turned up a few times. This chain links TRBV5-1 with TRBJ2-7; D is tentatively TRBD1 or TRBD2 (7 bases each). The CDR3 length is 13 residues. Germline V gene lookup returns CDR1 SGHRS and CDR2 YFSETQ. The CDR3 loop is CASGDRSIYEQYF. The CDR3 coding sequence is TGCGCAAGCGGGGACAGAAGCATCTACGAGCAGTACTTC.